This T cell receptor beta chain was identified during a study of brain metastases from non-small cell lung cancer. This CDR3 region has 13 residues. V gave up 3 bases and J gave up 4 bases, with 12 bases separating them. Germline V gene lookup returns CDR1 DFQATT and CDR2 SNEGSKA (reference sequence). Study conclusions and caveats: Brain metastases had lower T-cell infiltration than primary tumors.

In the case of this clone: As yet, its antigen is unknown.

Using immunoSEQ multiplex PCR, the repertoire was profiled, and TCRdb retains in-frame clones only, with some absent. The table lists about 2,700 clones, 84% of them singletons. This chain connects TRBV20-1 to TRBJ1-2; D gene uncertain. The clonotype comes from a donor at least 40 years old with non-small cell lung cancer. The specimen was primary lung tumor tissue. The CDR3 loop reads CSASGGTSYGYTF. Here the CDR3 DNA reads TGCAGTGCTAGTGGCGGTACGTCCTATGGCTACACCTTC.